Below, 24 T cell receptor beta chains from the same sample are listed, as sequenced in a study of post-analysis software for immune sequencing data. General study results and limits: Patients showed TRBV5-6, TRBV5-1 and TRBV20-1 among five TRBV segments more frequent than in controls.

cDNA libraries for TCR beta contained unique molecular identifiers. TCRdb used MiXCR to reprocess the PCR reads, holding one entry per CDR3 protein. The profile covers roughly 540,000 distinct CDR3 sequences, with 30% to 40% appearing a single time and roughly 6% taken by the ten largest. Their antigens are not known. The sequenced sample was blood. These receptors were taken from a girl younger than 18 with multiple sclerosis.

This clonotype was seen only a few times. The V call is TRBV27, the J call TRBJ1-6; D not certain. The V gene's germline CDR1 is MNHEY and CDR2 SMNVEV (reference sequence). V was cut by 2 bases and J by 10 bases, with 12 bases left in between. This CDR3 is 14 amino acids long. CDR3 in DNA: TGTGCCAGCAGTTTAGAGGGTTCACGGTCACCCCTCCACTTT. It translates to CASSLEGSRSPLHF.

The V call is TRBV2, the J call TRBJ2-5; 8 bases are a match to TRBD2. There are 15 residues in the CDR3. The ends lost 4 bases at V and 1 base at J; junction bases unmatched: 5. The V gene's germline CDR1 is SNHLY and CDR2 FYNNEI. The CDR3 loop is CASSGSGGAQETQYF. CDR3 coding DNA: TGTGCCAGCAGTGGAAGCGGGGGCGCCCAAGAGACCCAGTACTTC.

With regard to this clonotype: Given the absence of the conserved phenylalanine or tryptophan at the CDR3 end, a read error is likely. CDR3 in DNA: TGCGCCAGCAGCTTGGGGAGGGCGGCCCGCGGTACCTACGAGCAGTACTGC. This translates into CASSLGRAARGTYEQYC. J is TRBJ2-7 and V is TRBV5-1; TRBD2 might be the D (6 bases). V lost 0 bases to trimming and J lost 2 bases, with 18 bases between them. The CDR3 has 17 amino acids. The germline V gene has CDR1 SGHRS and CDR2 YFSETQ.

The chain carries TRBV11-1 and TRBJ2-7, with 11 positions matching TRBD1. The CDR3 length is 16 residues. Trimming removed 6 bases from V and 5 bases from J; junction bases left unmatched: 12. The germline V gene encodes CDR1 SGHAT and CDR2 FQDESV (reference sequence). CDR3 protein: CASSLTSGQGVNEQYF. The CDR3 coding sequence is TGTGCCAGCAGTCTAACATCGGGACAGGGGGTGAACGAGCAGTACTTC.

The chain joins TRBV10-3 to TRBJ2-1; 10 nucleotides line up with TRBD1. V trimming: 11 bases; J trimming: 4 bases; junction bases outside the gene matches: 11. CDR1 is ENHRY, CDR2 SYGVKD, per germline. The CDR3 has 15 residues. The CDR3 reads CASRGTGARYNEQFF. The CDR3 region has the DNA TGTGCCTCCCGGGGGACAGGGGCCCGTTACAATGAGCAGTTCTTC.

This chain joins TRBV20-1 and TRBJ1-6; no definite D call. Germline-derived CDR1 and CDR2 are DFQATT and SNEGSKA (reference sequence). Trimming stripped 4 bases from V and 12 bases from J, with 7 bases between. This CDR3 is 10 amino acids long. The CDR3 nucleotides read TGCAGTGCTAACGGGGAACCCCTCCACTTT. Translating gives CSANGEPLHF.

As DNA, the CDR3 is TGTGCCAGCAGCCCAGGGGGGACAGGGGGACCTGGTTGGGAGACCCAGTACTTC. Translating it yields CASSPGGTGGPGWETQYF. The chain is built from TRBV5-6 and TRBJ2-4; 11 bases agree with TRBD1. The DNA end favors TRBJ2-5, so the J call may be wrong. CDR1 and CDR2 from the germline V gene are SGHDT and YYEEEE. CDR3 length: 18 residues.

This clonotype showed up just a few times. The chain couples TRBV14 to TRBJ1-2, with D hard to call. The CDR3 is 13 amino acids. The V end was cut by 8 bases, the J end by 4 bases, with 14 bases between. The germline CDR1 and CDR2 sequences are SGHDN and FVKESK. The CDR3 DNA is TGTGCCAGCGGTCCGGCCAAGGCCTATGGCTACACCTTC. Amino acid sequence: CASGPAKAYGYTF.

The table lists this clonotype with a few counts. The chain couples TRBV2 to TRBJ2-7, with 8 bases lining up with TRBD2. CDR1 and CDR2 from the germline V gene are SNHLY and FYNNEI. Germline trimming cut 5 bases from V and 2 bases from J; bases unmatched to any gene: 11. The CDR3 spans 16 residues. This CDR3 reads CASSSPGERGTYEQYF. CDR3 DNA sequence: TGTGCCAGCAGTTCCCCCGGGGAGCGGGGGACCTACGAGCAGTACTTC. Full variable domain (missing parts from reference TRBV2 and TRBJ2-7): EPEVTQTPSHQVTQMGQEVILRCVPISNHLYFYWYRQILGQKVEFLVSFYNNEISEKSEIFDDQFSVERPDGSNFTLKIRSTKLEDSAMYFCASSSPGERGTYEQYFGPGTRLTVT.

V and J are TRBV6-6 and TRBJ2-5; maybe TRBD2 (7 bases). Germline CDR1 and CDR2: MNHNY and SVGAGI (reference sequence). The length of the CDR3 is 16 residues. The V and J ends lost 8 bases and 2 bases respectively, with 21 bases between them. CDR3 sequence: CASAYRSGGAQETQYF. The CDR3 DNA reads TGTGCCAGCGCGTATAGATCTGGGGGGGCACAAGAGACCCAGTACTTC.

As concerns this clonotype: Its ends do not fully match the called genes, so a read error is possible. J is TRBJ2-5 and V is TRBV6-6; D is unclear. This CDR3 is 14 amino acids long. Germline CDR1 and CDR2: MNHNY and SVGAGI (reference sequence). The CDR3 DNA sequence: TGTGCCAGCAGTTACATAGGCAGACAAGAGACCCAGGACTTC. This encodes CASSYIGRQETQDF.

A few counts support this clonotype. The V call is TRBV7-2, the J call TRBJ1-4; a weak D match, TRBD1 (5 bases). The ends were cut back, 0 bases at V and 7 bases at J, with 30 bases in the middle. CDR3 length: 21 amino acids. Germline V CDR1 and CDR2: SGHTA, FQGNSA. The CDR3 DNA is TGTGCCAGCAGCTTAGCTGGCCGGGGACTGGGGCTCGGACGGGATTTTGAAAAACTGTTTTTT. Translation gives CASSLAGRGLGLGRDFEKLFF.

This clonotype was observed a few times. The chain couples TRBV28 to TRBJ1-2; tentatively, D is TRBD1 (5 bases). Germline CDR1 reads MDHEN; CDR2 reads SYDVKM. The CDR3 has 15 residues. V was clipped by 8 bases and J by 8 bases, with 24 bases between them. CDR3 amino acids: CASQTVGTGVLGYTF. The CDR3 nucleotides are TGTGCCAGCCAGACAGTGGGGACGGGAGTGTTGGGCTACACCTTC.

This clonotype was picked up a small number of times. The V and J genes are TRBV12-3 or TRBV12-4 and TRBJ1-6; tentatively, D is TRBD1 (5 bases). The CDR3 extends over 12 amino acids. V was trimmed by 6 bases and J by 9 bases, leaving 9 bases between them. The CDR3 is CASRQGRSPLHF. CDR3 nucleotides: TGTGCCAGCAGGCAGGGACGTTCACCCCTCCACTTT.

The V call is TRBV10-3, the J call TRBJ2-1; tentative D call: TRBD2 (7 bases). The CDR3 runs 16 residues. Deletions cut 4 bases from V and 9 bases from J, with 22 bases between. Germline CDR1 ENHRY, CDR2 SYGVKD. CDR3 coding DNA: TGTGCCATCAGTGGAGGACGGGGGGCTCCCAAGTTTGAGCAGTTCTTC. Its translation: CAISGGRGAPKFEQFF.

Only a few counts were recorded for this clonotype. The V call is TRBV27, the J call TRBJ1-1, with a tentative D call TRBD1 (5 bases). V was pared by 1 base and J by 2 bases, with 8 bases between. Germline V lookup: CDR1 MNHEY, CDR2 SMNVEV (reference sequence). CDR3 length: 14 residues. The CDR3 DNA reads TGTGCCAGCAGTTTATACGACAGCAACACTGAAGCTTTCTTT. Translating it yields CASSLYDSNTEAFF.

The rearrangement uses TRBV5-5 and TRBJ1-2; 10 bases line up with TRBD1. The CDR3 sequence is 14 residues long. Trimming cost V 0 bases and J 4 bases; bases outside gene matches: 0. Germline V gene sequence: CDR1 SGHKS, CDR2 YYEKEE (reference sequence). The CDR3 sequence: CASSLGDRGYGYTF. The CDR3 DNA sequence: TGTGCCAGCAGCTTGGGGGACAGGGGCTATGGCTACACCTTC.

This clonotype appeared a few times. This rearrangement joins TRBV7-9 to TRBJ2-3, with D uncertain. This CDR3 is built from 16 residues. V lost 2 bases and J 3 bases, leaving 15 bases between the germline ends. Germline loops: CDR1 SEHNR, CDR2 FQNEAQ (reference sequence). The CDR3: CASSLPVPVGTDTQYF. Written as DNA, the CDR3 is TGTGCCAGCAGCTTACCGGTCCCGGTGGGGACAGATACGCAGTATTTT. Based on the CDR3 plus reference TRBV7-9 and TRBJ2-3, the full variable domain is DTGVSQNPRHKITKRGQNVTFRCDPISEHNRLYWYRQTLGQGPEFLTYFQNEAQLEKSRLLSDRFSAERPKGSFSTLEIQRTEQGDSAMYLCASSLPVPVGTDTQYFGPGTRLTVL.

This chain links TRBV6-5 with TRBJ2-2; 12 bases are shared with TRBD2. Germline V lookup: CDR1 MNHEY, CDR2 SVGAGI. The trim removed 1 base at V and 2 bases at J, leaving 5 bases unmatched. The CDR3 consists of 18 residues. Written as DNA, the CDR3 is TGTGCCAGCAGTTACTTCACGACTAGCGGGGGCAACACCGGGGAGCTGTTTTTT. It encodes CASSYFTTSGGNTGELFF.

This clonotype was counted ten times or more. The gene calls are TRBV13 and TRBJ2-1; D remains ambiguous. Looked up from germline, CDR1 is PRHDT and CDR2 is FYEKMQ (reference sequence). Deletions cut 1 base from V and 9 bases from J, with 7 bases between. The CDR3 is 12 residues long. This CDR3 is CASSLDGSEQFF. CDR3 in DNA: TGTGCCAGCAGCTTAGATGGATCTGAGCAGTTCTTC.

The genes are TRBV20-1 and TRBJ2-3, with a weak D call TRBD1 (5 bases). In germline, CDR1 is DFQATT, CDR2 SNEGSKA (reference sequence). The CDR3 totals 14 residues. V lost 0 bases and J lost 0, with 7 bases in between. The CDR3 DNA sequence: TGCAGTGCTAGAGAGGACACGAGCACAGATACGCAGTATTTT. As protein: CSAREDTSTDTQYF.

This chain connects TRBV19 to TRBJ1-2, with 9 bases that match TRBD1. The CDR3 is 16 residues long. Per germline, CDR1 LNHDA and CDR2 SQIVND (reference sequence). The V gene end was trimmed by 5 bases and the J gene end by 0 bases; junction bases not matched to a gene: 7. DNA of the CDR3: TGTGCCAGTAGTCTACAGGGGGCGAGGACTAACTATGGCTACACCTTC. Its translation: CASSLQGARTNYGYTF.

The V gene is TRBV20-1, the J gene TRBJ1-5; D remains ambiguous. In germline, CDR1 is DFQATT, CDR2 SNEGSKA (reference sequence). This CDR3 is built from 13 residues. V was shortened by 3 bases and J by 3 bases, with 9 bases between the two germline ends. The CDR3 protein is CSASSQVNQPQHF. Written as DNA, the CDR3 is TGCAGTGCTAGTTCCCAGGTCAATCAGCCCCAGCATTTT.

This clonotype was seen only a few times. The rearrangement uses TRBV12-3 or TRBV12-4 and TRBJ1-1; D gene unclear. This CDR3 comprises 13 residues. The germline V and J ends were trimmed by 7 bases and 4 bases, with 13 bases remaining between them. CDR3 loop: CASTLKGGTEAFF. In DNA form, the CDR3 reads TGTGCCAGCACCTTAAAGGGAGGCACTGAAGCTTTCTTT.